This T cell receptor (beta chain) was observed in a study of cytomegalovirus exposure and HLA in healthy donors (dated by TCRdb to 2015 to 2018). With regard to the full study: An earlier analysis of several hundred of the donors reported about 280 Gb of sequence data and 95 million to 120 million unique TCR beta sequences obtained from about 200 million T cells. An early release that covered 640 HLA-typed donors contained about 300 gigabases of sequencing data and around 85 million unique TCR sequences. The genetic ancestry cluster associated with self-reported Caucasian donors included about 84% of the roughly 360 genotyped donors. The aim of the study was to test whether cataloging public T cell receptors could identify signatures of past pathogen exposure. The study used immunosequencing to profile the T cell repertoires of some 600 subjects and linked those repertoires to cytomegalovirus serostatus. Along with the approximately 600-subject first cohort, a separate validation cohort of some 130 different subjects was used. High-throughput TCR immunosequencing, statistical association of individual TCRs with disease status, and machine learning were combined to predict cytomegalovirus infection status. A later analysis re-analyzed previously published TCR beta repertoires from 600 to 850 donors and added high-resolution HLA genotyping to study TCR occurrence patterns. The later analysis used no new phenotypic data to find candidate immune exposures, relying instead on TCR beta sequences and their occurrence across donors. An earlier analysis of about 600 of the donors used high-throughput TCR beta sequencing to judge whether each TCR beta V gene segment behaved as functional or pseudogenic. Alongside the repertoire data, information on donor age, sex, ethnicity and CMV serostatus was compiled. Genome-wide SNP genotypes for about 65% of the 666 donors were used in a later genetic analysis, which treated that subset as a discovery cohort. All discovery cohort repertoires had been generated on a single sequencing platform. Both class I and class II loci were covered by HLA typing, at four-digit resolution. Typing coverage varied by locus: roughly 629-630 donors for A, B, C, DRB1 and DQB1; around 560 for DQA1; some 610 for DPA1; roughly 470 for DPB1. Because of strong linkage in the cohort, five DR-DQ haplotypes were treated as single units for association and clustering. Across approximately 400 genotyped donors of the cohort, an average of about 200,000 unique TCR beta nucleotide sequences per donor were sequenced, and about a sixth of those sequences were non-productive. Summary of the overall study and its limitations: The presence/absence analyses assumed that sequencing depth was roughly uniform across donors, and that assumption may not be true. Linkage disequilibrium might explain the correlated functional status among segregating V segments, but an unknown experimental factor could not be ruled out. Only TCR beta chains were sequenced in this cohort, and the absence of alpha or paired-chain data limited detectable features. Immune exposure information for the cohort was limited to CMV serostatus. A further reported finding was that TCR beta sequences accurately predicted the HLA-A and HLA-B alleles for most subjects in the first cohort. It was suggested by the authors that the approach could potentially be generalized to other disease states and immunological phenotypes. In a later analysis, HLA-associated TCR beta chains showed more clonal expansion and lower generation probabilities than non-associated chains that were equally common. Cytomegalovirus status was reported to be diagnosed by the classifier with high specificity and sensitivity in both the original and validation cohorts. According to a later analysis, parvovirus B19, influenza, CMV and Epstein-Barr virus appeared linked to several top co-occurrence clusters. In an earlier analysis of 450 to 750 of the donors, most TCR beta V segments appeared in productive rearrangements about 87% or about 30% of the time, broadly matching IMGT annotations. Because counts were too low, about 15 rarely observed V segments, including chromosome 9 orphons, were left out of the earlier analysis of 500 to 650 of the donors. The 87-base-pair reads could not distinguish some IMGT-functional V segments, including TRBV6-2 and TRBV6-3, so those segments were excluded. HLA typing was unavailable for some donors at each locus, so association tests used only the typed subset. According to a later analysis, most CMV-associated TCR beta chains appeared to be HLA-restricted, and the HLA associations seemed to be driven largely by CMV exposure. At a false discovery rate of 0.05, a later analysis linked fewer than 20,000 TCR beta sequences to specific HLA alleles. A later genetic analysis associated a missense DCLRE1C variant with V-gene and J-gene trimming of TCR beta chains, and an independent cohort replicated the association. In a later analysis, TCR association rates were found to vary across HLA loci, with the most associated TCRs seen for DRB1 alleles and the fewest for HLA-C alleles. A later genetic analysis reported fewer N-insertions in productive TCRs among donors in an Asian-associated ancestry cluster than the approximately 700-donor mean. A few of the identified cytomegalovirus-associated TCR beta chains were confirmed in vitro to be specific for cytomegalovirus antigens. The study listed 150 to 200 TCR beta chains as associated with cytomegalovirus. Most TCR sequences were observed very rarely across donors, whereas some public TCRs were present in many individuals. When HLA alleles, especially DR and DQ, strongly co-occurred, attributing TCR associations to individual alleles was difficult. The sequencing pipeline was judged likely to have produced a cluster of highly shared sequence variants as a technical artifact.

In total, roughly 670 healthy bone marrow donors made up the cohort. All cohort members were sampled while nominally healthy, although unrecorded immune exposures were likely present. The donor tested CMV seropositive and was one of the 289 seropositive cohort members. Each donor provided a peripheral blood sample, and peripheral blood mononuclear cells were used for TCR beta sequencing. Genomic DNA extraction from the blood cell samples was performed with the Qiagen DNeasy Blood Extraction Kit. Receptor libraries were prepared by the immunoSEQ multiplex PCR assay. A mixture of 60 forward primers for TCR Vbeta segments and 13 reverse primers for TCR Jbeta segments was used in the multiplex PCR. A multiplex PCR assay on genomic DNA amplified the CDR3 region of rearranged TCR beta genes. The Illumina HiSeq System was used to sequence the amplified TCR beta libraries as 87-base-pair reads. The published analysis was carried out like this. Across the 500 to 700 repertoires, a later analysis counted about 81 million unique TCR beta chains, around 11 million of which were shared by at least two donors. Raw reads were error-corrected and collapsed into unique sequences with a nearest-neighbor algorithm that merged closely related sequences to remove PCR and sequencing errors. To assign V, D and J gene segments, CDR3 sequences were aligned to IMGT reference sequences. For a sequence to be retained, a match of at least six nucleotides was required to both a V gene segment and a J gene segment. A rearrangement counted as productive if the CDR3 had no stop codons and remained in frame with V and J, and every other rearrangement counted as non-productive. Following IMGT convention, CDR3 was defined as the stretch from the second conserved V-encoded cysteine to the conserved J-encoded phenylalanine. The earlier analysis of about 500 of the donors excluded sequences that lacked an unambiguous match to a single V gene segment. In an earlier analysis of 500 to 750 of the donors, V segments were called functional above 56.7% productive rearrangements and were called segregating when the between-donor standard deviation exceeded 5%. A statistical classification framework was developed to diagnose cytomegalovirus status using the catalog of TCR beta chain sequences. A later analysis assigned V and J genes by comparing TCR nucleotide sequences with IMGT/GENE-DB human TR gene sequences. In a later analysis, CDR3 sequences and most-parsimonious VDJ recombination scenarios were assigned using the TCRdist pipeline. In a later analysis, every TCR beta chain was defined by the combination of its CDR3 amino acid sequence and its V-gene family, and reads without a unique V-gene family were dropped. As a way to deal with suspected cross-contamination and a sequencing artifact, a later analysis dropped 592 nucleotide sequences that were highly shared and had low generation probability. In a later analysis, a clonal expansion index for each public chain was calculated from normalized within-repertoire ranks of inferred template counts. In a later analysis, generation probabilities were computed using a VDJ recombination model fitted to out-of-frame rearrangements, and the results were checked against IGoR. A later analysis scored TCR-TCR, TCR-HLA and TCR-CMV co-occurrence with hypergeometric tests, applying a repertoire-size bias correction to TCR pairs. A later analysis estimated false discovery rates by permuting HLA or CMV assignments 20 times. In a later analysis, co-occurring TCRs were grouped with DBSCAN, and TCRdist sequence similarity was added when clustering was performed within HLA-allele-positive subsets. Co-occurrence clustering excluded repertoires with fewer than 30,000 or more than 120,000 public chains, plus five with anomalous nucleotide sharing. This is the immuneACCESS table as TCRdb keeps it, with only in-frame sequences that have V and J called. A part of the clones is gone; compared with another copy, unresolved V genes explain less than half, and the rest is unexplained. V, J and clone size are those of that table, while D and trimming were read from the DNA. Across this sample there are some 100,000 clones, with 75% to 85% seen only once. The ten largest clones take up over 3.5% of the sample.

As for this clone: What this receptor recognizes is not known. The record has no base qualities; no much larger clone is one base away.

The CDR1 and CDR2 encoded by the germline V gene are MNHEY and SVGAGI. From the cysteine through the phenylalanine, the CDR3 covers 15 amino acids. This entry keeps only the CDR3 DNA: 45 bases, framed from base 1. V loses 0 bases at its end and J loses 5 bases; junction bases beyond the gene matches: 3. The sample comprised PBMCs. The rearrangement joined TRBV6-5 to TRBJ2-7, with 11 central nucleotides matching TRBD2. The clonotype originates from a woman in her forties or fifties in good health and CMV-seropositive. The nucleotide sequence reads TGTGCCAGCAGTTACTCTAGCGGGGGGGCCCACGAGCAGTACTTC. The resulting protein is CASSYSSGGAHEQYF.